One sample yielded the 17 T cell receptor beta chains listed below, sequenced in a study of T-cell memory formation after mild COVID-19. One entry per CDR3 protein results from TCRdb running MiXCR on the 5' RACE reads. Of roughly 600,000 distinct CDR3 sequences in the sample, roughly 18% were seen once. The specimen was PBMCs or a T cell subset sorted from them (not recorded which). These receptors were obtained from an adult woman who had mild COVID-19 (a few samples of this study predate the infection). Cell type and time point are not known.

Only a few counts were recorded for this clonotype. This chain connects TRBV6-1 to TRBJ2-7, with 12 bases aligning to TRBD1. The J segment lost 3 bases and the V segment lost 3 bases, leaving 12 bases of the junction unmatched. In germline, CDR1 is MNHNS, CDR2 SASEGT. This CDR3 has 18 residues. This CDR3 reads CASSDGDRGQVGVYEQYF. Here the CDR3 DNA reads TGTGCCAGCAGTGATGGGGACAGGGGGCAGGTCGGCGTCTACGAGCAGTACTTC.

The chain is built from TRBV7-2 and TRBJ1-3; D gene unclear. Per germline, CDR1 SGHTA and CDR2 FQGNSA. CDR3 length: 16 residues. V was pared by 1 base and J by 5 bases, with 15 bases between. The CDR3 spells CASSLDSAVERNTIYF. CDR3 nucleotide sequence: TGTGCCAGCAGCTTAGACAGTGCCGTGGAAAGAAACACCATATATTTT.

This chain uses TRBV11-2 with TRBJ2-1; D possibly corresponds to TRBD2 (6 bases). CDR1 SGHAT and CDR2 FQNNGV come from the germline V gene. Trimming shortened V by 1 base and J by 8 bases, and 15 bases separated the two germline ends. CDR3 size: 15 residues. The CDR3 DNA is TGTGCCAGCAGCTTAGTTGGGGTAGCGGTTGATGAGCAGTTCTTC. Its protein is CASSLVGVAVDEQFF.

The chain is built from TRBV18 and TRBJ2-2; D is perhaps TRBD2 (7 bases). The germline V and J ends were trimmed by 0 bases and 5 bases, with 13 bases remaining between them. The germline CDR1 and CDR2 sequences are KGHSH and LQKENI. The CDR3 is 16 amino acids. As DNA, the CDR3 is TGTGCCAGCTCACCACCGGGCGGGGGCCGGACCGGGGAGCTGTTTTTT. Protein: CASSPPGGGRTGELFF. Full variable domain (remainder filled in from reference TRBV18 and TRBJ2-2): NAGVMQNPRHLVRRRGQEARLRCSPMKGHSHVYWYRQLPEEGLKFMVYLQKENIIDESGMPKERFSAEFPKEGPSILRIQQVVRGDSAAYFCASSPPGGGRTGELFFGEGSRLTVL.

This rearrangement joins TRBV7-3 to TRBJ2-1; the match to TRBD1 covers 8 bases. The germline V gene has CDR1 SGHTA and CDR2 FQGTGA. V trimming: 5 bases; J trimming: 5 bases; junction bases outside the gene matches: 8. CDR3 length equals 15 residues. CDR3: CASSVWGQEDNEQFF. CDR3 DNA: TGTGCCAGCAGCGTCTGGGGACAGGAAGACAATGAGCAGTTCTTC.

The gene calls are TRBV5-4 and TRBJ2-7; D not resolved. Germline loops: CDR1 SGHNT, CDR2 YYREEE (reference sequence). The CDR3 loop spans 13 amino acids. Trimming took off 0 bases at V and 7 bases at J, with 11 bases between the two ends. Here the CDR3 reads CASSLGELREQYF. The CDR3 DNA reads TGTGCCAGCAGCTTGGGAGAATTACGGGAGCAGTACTTC.

This sequence joins TRBV13 and TRBJ1-3; D possibly corresponds to TRBD1 (5 bases). Germline assignment: CDR1 PRHDT and CDR2 FYEKMQ (reference sequence). The V end lost 4 bases, the J end lost 4 bases, and 14 bases lay between the germline ends. The CDR3 consists of 15 residues. In DNA form, the CDR3 reads TGTGCCAGCAGCTCCAATGGGGGGAGCGGAAACACCATATATTTT. This codes for CASSSNGGSGNTIYF.

In its sample, this clonotype was seen once. This rearrangement joins TRBV9 to TRBJ2-1; D possibly uses TRBD1 or TRBD2 (5 bases each). The V end lost 4 bases, the J end lost 8 bases, and 28 bases lay between the germline ends. Germline V gene lookup returns CDR1 SGDLS and CDR2 YYNGEE. The CDR3 is 18 amino acids. The CDR3 DNA sequence: TGTGCCAGCAGCCACGGTTCTAGTTTAGTCAGGGCGGGCGATGAGCAGTTCTTC. This translates into CASSHGSSLVRAGDEQFF. Looking up the rest from reference TRBV9 and TRBJ2-1 gives the full variable domain: DSGVTQTPKHLITATGQRVTLRCSPRSGDLSVYWYQQSLDQGLQFLIQYYNGEERAKGNILERFSAQQFPDLHSELNLSSLELGDSALYFCASSHGSSLVRAGDEQFFGPGTRLTVL.

The chain couples TRBV20-1 to TRBJ2-1; D is perhaps TRBD2 (6 bases). Trimming left V 0 bases short and J 0 bases short, with 18 bases between. From germline, CDR1 is DFQATT and CDR2 SNEGSKA (reference sequence). The CDR3 contains 18 residues. This CDR3 is CSARDFMGGTTSYNEQFF. The DNA of the CDR3 is TGCAGTGCTAGAGATTTTATGGGGGGAACGACCTCCTACAATGAGCAGTTCTTC.

V is TRBV25-1 and J is TRBJ1-5; D is ambiguous. Trimming removed 4 bases from V and 4 bases from J, with 11 bases in between. The germline V gene encodes CDR1 MGHDK and CDR2 SYGVNS. This CDR3 has 14 amino acids. CDR3 region: CASSGGVRNQPQHF. CDR3 bases: TGTGCCAGCAGTGGGGGTGTGAGGAATCAGCCCCAGCATTTT.

The chain employs TRBV25-1 and TRBJ2-2; 7 bases match TRBD2. The ends lost 10 bases at V and 8 bases at J; junction bases unmatched: 7. CDR1 and CDR2 from the germline V gene are MGHDK and SYGVNS. CDR3 size: 12 residues. The CDR3 loop reads CATKGAGGELFF. CDR3 nucleotide sequence: TGTGCCACCAAGGGAGCGGGGGGGGAGCTGTTTTTT.

This chain connects TRBV18 to TRBJ1-1; D gene unclear. This CDR3 contains 14 residues. Germline CDR1 is KGHSH and CDR2 is LQKENI. Trimming took off 0 bases at V and 1 base at J, with 6 bases between the two ends. The CDR3 sequence: CASSPPLANTEAFF. The CDR3 region has the DNA TGTGCCAGCTCACCACCGTTGGCGAACACTGAAGCTTTCTTT.

The chain is built from TRBV12-3 or TRBV12-4 and TRBJ2-5, with D maybe TRBD2 (5 bases). V shed 5 bases and J shed 5 bases, with 15 bases lying between them. The CDR3 has 14 residues. The CDR3 DNA is TGTGCCAGCAGTAGGCGTAGGGCGGGTGAGACCCAGTACTTC. It is translated as CASSRRRAGETQYF.

This clonotype was detected a few times. The chain has TRBV4-2 and TRBJ1-5; 7 nucleotides agree with TRBD1. Germline-derived CDR1 and CDR2 are LGHNA and YNFKEQ. The V and J ends lost 6 bases and 3 bases, in that order; junction bases with no gene match: 5. The CDR3 runs to 14 residues. The CDR3, as DNA: TGTGCCAGCAGTCCGACAGGGTACAATCAGCCCCAGCATTTT. It specifies CASSPTGYNQPQHF.

This clonotype was observed a handful of times. The V and J genes are TRBV12-3 or TRBV12-4 and TRBJ2-1; maybe TRBD2 (5 bases). This CDR3 contains 17 residues. Deletions cut 0 bases from V and 0 bases from J, with 12 bases between. CDR3 amino acids: CASSLATGIYSYNEQFF. The CDR3 DNA reads as TGTGCCAGCAGTTTAGCCACCGGGATCTACTCCTACAATGAGCAGTTCTTC.

This chain uses TRBV7-3 with TRBJ2-3; 13 bases fit TRBD2. The CDR3 totals 19 residues. Per the germline V gene, CDR1 is SGHTA and CDR2 is FQGTGA. J gave up 1 base and V 4 bases, and 11 bases lay outside the gene matches. CDR3 DNA: TGTGCCAGCAGCTCCGCCCGACTAGCGGGAGGACGCGGCACAGATACGCAGTATTTT. Translating it yields CASSSARLAGGRGTDTQYF.

This clonotype showed up just a few times. The chain couples TRBV12-3 or TRBV12-4 to TRBJ1-5; D gene unclear. Trimming took off 5 bases at V and 0 bases at J, with 11 bases between the two ends. The CDR3 loop spans 15 amino acids. The CDR3: CASSQRTYSNQPQHF. Written as DNA, the CDR3 is TGTGCCAGCAGTCAACGGACGTATAGCAATCAGCCCCAGCATTTT.